These T cell receptor beta chains were read from a single sample in a study of blood T cells in healthy people across ages. TCRdb re-derived calls from the 5' RACE reads in MiXCR, one entry per CDR3 protein. Among 1.5 million to 2 million distinct CDR3 sequences listed, 28% were seen once. Sequenced input: blood. The receptor set was obtained from a woman aged 25 to 39 in good health. Both conserved end residues are part of each CDR3. The D gene is left open where the match is weak. Clone size is not always given. Where it is, it says once, few, many or a class for expanded clones.

>TRBV30|NA|TRBJ1-2|NA
CAWSVRGLNYGYTF
TGTGCCTGGAGTGTACGGGGACTTAACTATGGCTACACCTTC
>TRBV20-1|NA|TRBJ1-2|NA
CSASPPSVNYGYTF
TGCAGTGCTTCGCCGCCATCGGTGAACTATGGCTACACCTTC
>TRBV7-3|NA|TRBJ2-3|TRBD2
CASSLIGTRASTDTQYF
TGCGCCAGCAGCTTAATTGGGACTAGGGCTAGCACAGATACGCAGTATTTT
>TRBV20-1|few|TRBJ1-5|TRBD1
CSASRLDRGNQPQHF
TGCAGTGCTAGTCGGCTGGACAGGGGCAATCAGCCCCAGCATTTT
>TRBV12-3/TRBV12-4|few|TRBJ1-2|TRBD1
CASSSYRGRLDYGYTF
TGTGCCAGCAGTTCATACAGGGGTAGGCTGGACTATGGCTACACCTTC
>TRBV9|many|TRBJ2-3|TRBD1
CASSQRTGGGKFTDTQYF
TGTGCCAGCAGCCAACGGACAGGGGGCGGAAAATTCACAGATACGCAGTATTTT
>TRBV6-5|few|TRBJ2-3|NA
CAILRDGSGTDTQYF
TGTGCCATACTTCGGGACGGATCGGGCACAGATACGCAGTATTTT
>TRBV7-6|NA|TRBJ2-3|NA
CAGSLDAEGITDTQYF
TGTGCCGGCAGCTTAGACGCAGAAGGAATCACGGATACGCAGTATTTT
>TRBV12-3/TRBV12-4|many|TRBJ1-2|TRBD1
CASSLEVRGRDGYTF
TGTGCCAGCAGTTTAGAGGTCAGGGGGCGTGATGGCTACACCTTC
>TRBV10-2|NA|TRBJ1-1|NA
CASSDGVGRRGTEAFF
TGCGCCAGCTCTGACGGGGTAGGACGGCGGGGCACTGAAGCTTTCTTT
>TRBV3-1|NA|TRBJ2-3|NA
CASSQDRPAPNTQYF
TGTGCCAGCAGCCAAGATCGTCCGGCCCCGAATACGCAGTATTTT
>TRBV7-9|NA|TRBJ2-3|NA
CASSWTDSDTQYF
TGTGCCAGCAGCTGGACGGATTCAGATACGCAGTATTTT
>TRBV3-1|NA|TRBJ1-2|TRBD1
CASSHGLSRDRGKGYTF
TGTGCCAGCAGCCACGGACTATCCCGGGACAGGGGGAAAGGCTACACCTTC
>TRBV6-2/TRBV6-3|few|TRBJ2-7|TRBD2
CASSYKGLGDYEQYF
TGTGCCAGCAGTTATAAGGGACTAGGTGACTACGAGCAGTACTTC
>TRBV9|many|TRBJ2-1|TRBD2
CASSVGLAYPRQDNEQFF
TGTGCCAGCAGCGTGGGACTAGCGTACCCCCGACAAGACAATGAGCAGTTCTTC
>TRBV6-1|many|TRBJ2-7|NA
CASSDFYEQYF
TGTGCCAGCAGTGACTTCTACGAGCAGTACTTC
>TRBV5-1|many|TRBJ2-5|NA
CASSLASVGETQYF
TGCGCCAGCAGCTTGGCCTCGGTAGGAGAGACCCAGTACTTC
>TRBV5-1|few|TRBJ2-1|TRBD2
CASSAPRTSINEQFF
TGCGCCAGCAGCGCCCCCCGGACTAGTATCAATGAGCAGTTCTTC
>TRBV4-3|NA|TRBJ2-7|TRBD2
CASSQDLAGSGNEQYF
TGCGCCAGCAGCCAAGATCTAGCGGGATCGGGCAATGAGCAGTACTTC
>TRBV20-1|NA|TRBJ2-3|NA
CSGRVYSTDTQYF
TGCAGTGGGAGGGTGTATAGCACAGATACGCAGTATTTT
>TRBV20-1|few|TRBJ2-2|NA
CSAMAGSNTGELFF
TGCAGTGCTATGGCGGGGTCGAACACCGGGGAGCTGTTTTTT
>TRBV2|NA|TRBJ1-5|NA
CASSNSGEQPQHF
TGTGCCAGCAGCAATTCAGGGGAACAGCCCCAGCATTTT
>TRBV5-1|few|TRBJ2-1|NA
CASGATSTEQFF
TGCGCCAGCGGAGCTACTAGCACTGAGCAGTTCTTC
>TRBV5-5|NA|TRBJ1-4|NA
CASSPDPGTNEKLFF
TGTGCCAGCAGCCCGGATCCAGGAACTAATGAAAAACTGTTTTTT
>TRBV27|NA|TRBJ2-1|NA
CASSLAGIGANEQFF
TGTGCCAGCAGTTTAGCCGGGATAGGTGCGAATGAGCAGTTCTTC
>TRBV12-3/TRBV12-4|few|TRBJ1-3|NA
CASSFGSSGNTIYF
TGTGCCAGCAGTTTTGGCAGCTCTGGAAACACCATATATTTT
>TRBV5-1|NA|TRBJ1-1|NA
CASSLETQVNTEAFF
TGCGCCAGCAGCTTGGAAACTCAGGTGAACACTGAAGCTTTCTTT
>TRBV12-3/TRBV12-4|NA|TRBJ2-7|NA
CASSLIGSLNEQYF
TGTGCCAGCAGTCTGATCGGGAGTCTCAACGAGCAGTACTTC
>TRBV28|NA|TRBJ2-5|NA
CASSLRVNRETQYF
TGTGCCAGCAGTTTACGGGTCAATAGGGAGACCCAGTACTTC
>TRBV10-3|many|TRBJ2-5|NA
CAISQGSGTQYF
TGTGCCATCAGTCAGGGTTCGGGGACCCAGTACTTC
>TRBV21-1|NA|TRBJ1-1|NA
CASSRLGLMNTEAFF
TGTGCCAGCAGCCGCTTGGGACTGATGAACACTGAAGCTTTCTTT
>TRBV20-1|few|TRBJ1-2|NA
CSARDERGGYGYTF
TGCAGTGCTAGGGATGAACGAGGGGGCTATGGCTACACCTTC
>TRBV3-1|NA|TRBJ1-4|NA
CASVDGANEKLFF
TGTGCCAGCGTAGACGGAGCTAATGAAAAACTGTTTTTT